The 6 T cell receptor beta chains below were found in one sample sequenced in a study of blood T cell repertoires in COVID-19. Data came from immunoSEQ multiplex PCR; TCRdb stores just in-frame clones and leaves some out. This table has roughly 340,000 clones, around nine tenths appearing once. The sequenced sample was peripheral blood. These receptors all come from a young woman who had recovered from COVID-19.

The rearrangement joins TRBV6-2 or TRBV6-3 to TRBJ2-3; possible D gene TRBD2, 6 bases. V lost 1 base and J lost 1, with 9 bases in between. The CDR3 is 15 residues long. Germline V gene sequence: CDR1 MNHEY, CDR2 SVGEGT. The chain's CDR3 is CASSYFGRGTDTQYF. Here the CDR3 DNA reads TGTGCCAGCAGTTACTTCGGGAGAGGCACAGATACGCAGTATTTT.

In its sample, this clone was seen a few times. V usage is TRBV10-1 and J usage is TRBJ1-5; D ambiguous. Deletions cut 3 bases from V and 5 bases from J, with 5 bases between. Germline lookup yields CDR1 WNHNN and CDR2 SYGVQD (reference sequence). The CDR3 is 12 residues long. The CDR3 spells CASSDNYQPQHF. The CDR3 DNA follows: TGCGCCAGCAGTGACAATTATCAGCCCCAGCATTTT.

The rearrangement uses TRBV4-3 and TRBJ1-1, with D possibly TRBD1 on 6 matching bases. The CDR3 runs 14 residues. Germline CDR1 reads LGHNA; CDR2 reads YSLEER. V gave up 3 bases and J gave up 4 bases, with 12 bases separating them. The CDR3 loop is CASSQRKGVTEAFF. The CDR3 nucleotides are TGCGCCAGCAGCCAGAGGAAGGGGGTCACTGAAGCTTTCTTT.

The genes are TRBV24-1 and TRBJ1-5; no firm D call. Germline V gives CDR1 KGHDR, CDR2 SFDVKD. Trimming stripped 2 bases from V and 3 bases from J, with 10 bases between. This CDR3 has 15 residues. CDR3 protein: CATSDSPGTNQPQHF. CDR3 nucleotides: TGTGCCACCAGTGATTCCCCGGGTACCAATCAGCCCCAGCATTTT.

The chain couples TRBV29-1 to TRBJ1-2; no clear D gene. Germline CDR1 reads SQVTM; CDR2 reads ANQGSEA. The V and J ends lost 5 bases and 2 bases respectively, with 6 bases between them. The CDR3 length is 11 residues. In DNA, the CDR3 is TGCAGCGTTACAGAAAACTATGGCTACACCTTC. This gives the protein CSVTENYGYTF.

CDR3 sequence (DNA): TGTGCCAGCAGCTTGGCTAGCGGGAGGCACCAAGGAGATACGCAGTATTTT. It translates to CASSLASGRHQGDTQYF. J is TRBJ2-3 and V is TRBV5-4, with 11 nucleotides matching TRBD2. V trimming: 0 bases; J trimming: 5 bases; junction bases outside the gene matches: 8. The CDR3 loop spans 17 amino acids. CDR1 and CDR2 (germline): SGHNT, YYREEE (reference sequence).